Sequencing of this T cell receptor beta chain was carried out in a study of cytomegalovirus exposure and HLA in healthy donors (dated by TCRdb to 2015 to 2018). For context, the study as a whole: An earlier analysis of 587 of the donors reported about 250 Gb of sequence data and roughly 100 million unique TCR beta sequences from 150 million to 200 million T cells. An early release that covered some 630 HLA-typed donors contained about 300 gigabases of sequencing data and tens of millions of unique TCR sequences. Among the roughly 370 genotyped donors, roughly 80% belonged to the genetic ancestry cluster associated with self-reported Caucasian donors. The study aimed to test whether signatures of past pathogen exposure could be identified by cataloging public T cell receptors. The study used immunosequencing to profile the T cell repertoires of 670 or so subjects and linked those repertoires to cytomegalovirus serostatus. A separate validation cohort of 100 to 150 different subjects was used in addition to the roughly 640-subject first cohort. High-throughput TCR immunosequencing, statistical association of individual TCRs with disease status, and machine learning were combined to predict cytomegalovirus infection status. A later analysis re-examined previously published TCR beta repertoires from more than 600 donors and added high-resolution HLA genotyping to investigate patterns of TCR occurrence. Rather than using new phenotypic data, the later analysis identified candidate immune exposures from TCR beta sequences and from how often those sequences occurred across donors. In an earlier analysis of 500 to 650 of the donors, high-throughput TCR beta sequencing was used to judge whether each TCR beta V gene segment behaved as functional or pseudogenic. Alongside the repertoire data, information on donor age, sex, ethnicity and CMV serostatus was compiled. Genome-wide SNP genotypes for about 60% of the 666 donors were used in a later genetic analysis, which treated that subset as a discovery cohort. Every repertoire in the discovery cohort had been generated on one and the same sequencing platform. Class I and class II HLA loci were covered by the typing at four-digit resolution. The number of typed donors differed by locus: about 629-630 for A, B, C, DRB1 and DQB1; some 500 for DQA1; 600 to 610 for DPA1; and some 450 for DPB1. A handful of DR-DQ haplotypes were handled as single units for association and clustering because linkage in the cohort was strong. Across about 380 genotyped donors of the cohort, an average of approximately 220,000 unique TCR beta nucleotide sequences per donor were sequenced, and around 20% of those sequences were non-productive.

Remarks on this clone: Its antigen remains unidentified. Per-nucleotide qualities are absent, and no much larger clonotype sits a single base away.

Libraries were made using the immunoSEQ multiplex PCR assay. For the multiplex PCR, a mixture combining 60 forward primers for TCR Vbeta segments and 13 reverse primers for TCR Jbeta segments was used. The CDR3 region of rearranged TCR beta genes was amplified from genomic DNA by a multiplex PCR assay. The amplified TCR beta libraries were sequenced on the Illumina HiSeq System as 87-base-pair reads. Processing in the source paper ran as follows. A later analysis counted approximately 76 million unique TCR beta chains across the 690 or so repertoires, and roughly 9.9 million of these chains were shared by at least two donors. Raw reads were error-corrected and collapsed into unique sequences by a nearest-neighbor algorithm in which closely related sequences were merged to remove PCR and sequencing errors. V, D and J gene segments were assigned by aligning CDR3 sequences to IMGT reference sequences. For a sequence to be retained, a match of at least six nucleotides to both a V gene segment and a J gene segment was required. A rearrangement was called productive if the CDR3 had no stop codons and remained in frame with V and J, and every other rearrangement was called non-productive. Following IMGT convention, CDR3 was defined as the stretch from the second conserved V-encoded cysteine to the conserved J-encoded phenylalanine. In an earlier analysis of more than 550 of the donors, sequences lacking an unambiguous match to a single V gene segment were excluded. An earlier analysis of 550 to 650 of the donors classified V segments as functional when productive rearrangements were above 56.7% and as segregating when the standard deviation between donors was above 5%. To diagnose cytomegalovirus status from the catalog of TCR beta chain sequences, a statistical classification framework was built. V and J gene assignment, in a later analysis, came from comparing TCR nucleotide sequences with IMGT/GENE-DB human TR gene sequences. The TCRdist pipeline was used in a later analysis to assign CDR3 sequences and most-parsimonious VDJ recombination scenarios. In a later analysis, each TCR beta chain was defined by its CDR3 amino acid sequence together with its V-gene family, and reads lacking a unique V-gene family were excluded. To address suspected cross-contamination and a sequencing artifact, a later analysis removed 550 to 750 highly shared, low-generation-probability nucleotide sequences. In a later analysis, a clonal expansion index for each public chain was calculated from normalized within-repertoire ranks of inferred template counts. A later analysis computed generation probabilities with a VDJ recombination model fitted to out-of-frame rearrangements, and checked the results against IGoR. In a later analysis, TCR-TCR, TCR-HLA and TCR-CMV co-occurrence was scored with hypergeometric tests, and a repertoire-size bias correction was applied to TCR pairs. A later analysis estimated false discovery rates by permuting HLA or CMV assignments 20 times. In a later analysis, co-occurring TCRs were grouped using DBSCAN, and TCRdist sequence similarity was added for clustering within HLA-allele-positive subsets. Repertoires with fewer than 30,000 or more than 120,000 public chains, plus five repertoires with anomalous nucleotide sharing, were excluded from co-occurrence clustering. TCRdb stores this immuneACCESS table with in-frame sequences only. Part of the clones is absent; in the studies checked, under half of the shortfall reflects unresolved V genes, and no reason is known for the rest. The DNA gave D and trimming, while V, J and clone size come from that table. Counted in this sample were approximately 100,000 clones; about 75% of them appeared once. The ten largest clonotypes hold less than 15% of the sample.

The germline V gene gives CDR1 as SGHTA and CDR2 as FQGNSA. The CDR3 measures 15 amino acids from cysteine to phenylalanine. The entry retains the CDR3 DNA only, 45 bases that are in frame from base 1. The germline V and J ends show losses of 1 base and 7 bases respectively, and no gene match explains 4 bases of the junction. In total, roughly 670 healthy bone marrow donors made up the cohort. At the time of sampling, all cohort members were nominally healthy, though unrecorded immune exposures were likely present. The donor was CMV seropositive and belonged to the group of 270 or so seropositive cohort members. Every donor gave a peripheral blood sample, and the peripheral blood mononuclear cells from that sample were used for TCR beta sequencing. The Qiagen DNeasy Blood Extraction Kit was used to extract genomic DNA from the blood cell samples. What the research found in general, with its limitations: The earlier analysis of a few hundred of the donors excluded fewer than 20 rarely observed V segments, including chromosome 9 orphons, because counts were too low. A further reported finding was that TCR beta sequences accurately predicted the HLA-A and HLA-B alleles for most subjects in the first cohort. A group of highly shared sequence variants was considered likely to be a technical artifact of the sequencing pipeline. Some IMGT-functional V segments, including TRBV6-2 and TRBV6-3, could not be told apart with the 87-base-pair reads, so those segments were excluded. In a later analysis, most CMV-associated TCR beta chains were found to appear HLA-restricted, with HLA associations seemingly driven largely by CMV exposure. Cytomegalovirus status was reported to be diagnosed by the classifier with high specificity and sensitivity in both the original and validation cohorts. In this cohort, only TCR beta chains were sequenced, and detectable features were limited by the absence of alpha or paired-chain data. For the cohort, immune exposure information was limited to CMV serostatus. In an earlier analysis of approximately 590 of the donors, most TCR beta V segments appeared in productive rearrangements about 87% or about 30% of the time, broadly matching IMGT annotations. In a later analysis, HLA-associated TCR beta chains showed more clonal expansion and lower generation probabilities than non-associated chains that were equally common. A few of the identified cytomegalovirus-associated TCR beta chains were confirmed in vitro to be specific for cytomegalovirus antigens. A later analysis reported that several top co-occurrence clusters appeared linked to parvovirus B19, influenza, CMV and Epstein-Barr virus. Correlated functional status among segregating V segments might be attributable to linkage disequilibrium, but an unknown experimental factor could not be ruled out. In a later genetic analysis, a missense DCLRE1C variant was associated with V-gene and J-gene trimming of TCR beta chains, and the association was replicated in an independent cohort. Compared with the roughly 720-donor mean, donors in an Asian-associated ancestry cluster had fewer N-insertions in productive TCRs, according to a later genetic analysis. Sequencing depth was assumed to be roughly uniform across donors in the presence/absence analyses, though that assumption may not hold. When HLA alleles, especially DR and DQ, strongly co-occurred, attributing TCR associations to individual alleles was difficult. Most TCR sequences were seen in very few donors, while some public TCRs were found in many individuals. The study listed 150 to 200 TCR beta chains as associated with cytomegalovirus. At a false discovery rate of 0.05, a later analysis linked under 20,000 TCR beta sequences to specific HLA alleles. Because HLA typing was unavailable for some donors at each locus, only the typed subset was used in association tests. A later analysis found that TCR association rates varied across HLA loci, with DRB1 alleles showing the most associated TCRs and HLA-C alleles the fewest. The authors suggested that the approach could potentially be generalized to other disease states and immunological phenotypes.

Source material: PBMCs. In this chain, TRBV7-2 is recombined with TRBJ1-6; TRBD1 fits 7 bases in the junction. The source is a woman between 40 and 50 years old in good health and CMV-seropositive. The CDR3 protein sequence reads: CASSLVRTGNSPLHF. The sequenced DNA is TGTGCCAGCAGCTTAGTAAGGACAGGCAATTCACCCCTCCACTTT.